The rows below give T cell receptor beta chains drawn from one sample of a study of blood T cell repertoires in COVID-19. TCRdb's copy holds only in-frame clones and misses some; the assay was immunoSEQ multiplex PCR. Of approximately 180,000 clones listed, more than 75% were seen once; the top ten hold under 6.5%. Material: peripheral blood. All receptors come from a man in his forties or fifties with active or convalescent COVID-19. Both conserved end residues are part of each CDR3. D genes are given only for firm matches. Size values are once, few and many counts, or a class for expanded clones, and some rows have none.

TRBV6-1	NA	NA	TRBJ1-5	CASSELWPYNQPQHF	TGTGCCAGCAGTGAACTGTGGCCTTACAATCAGCCCCAGCATTTT
TRBV9	TRBD1	NA	TRBJ2-2	CASSVGQGNTGELFF	TGTGCCAGCAGCGTCGGACAGGGAAACACCGGGGAGCTGTTTTTT
TRBV6-1	NA	NA	TRBJ1-5	CASSEWGGAQPQHF	TGTGCCAGCAGTGAATGGGGGGGGGCTCAGCCCCAGCATTTT
TRBV28	TRBD2	NA	TRBJ2-1	CASSRAGGTYNEQFF	TGTGCCAGCAGTCGCGCGGGGGGTACCTACAATGAGCAGTTCTTC
TRBV6-6	TRBD1	NA	TRBJ1-2	CASSYGQADYGYTF	TGTGCCAGCAGTTACGGACAGGCGGACTATGGCTACACCTTC
TRBV3-1/TRBV3-2	NA	NA	TRBJ2-7	CASSLCPGREHYEQYF	TGTGCCAGCAGCCTGTGCCCGGGACGGGAGCACTACGAGCAGTACTTC
TRBV10-1	NA	NA	TRBJ1-2	CAGFLGEGQDPLDTDGYTF	TGCGCCGGCTTCCTCGGGGAGGGGCAGGACCCGCTAGACACGGATGGCTACACCTTC
TRBV2	NA	NA	TRBJ2-1	CATSRELYEQFF	TGTGCCACCTCCCGTGAGCTCTATGAGCAGTTCTTC
TRBV6-5	NA	once	TRBJ1-3	CASRPLGGNTIYF	TGTGCCAGCAGACCCCTAGGTGGAAACACCATATATTTT
TRBV9	NA	NA	TRBJ2-6	CASSDRSSGANVLTF	TGTGCCAGCAGCGACAGAAGCTCTGGGGCCAACGTCCTGACTTTC
TRBV11-1	TRBD1	NA	TRBJ1-6	CASSGSGQGNSPLHF	TGTGCCAGCAGCGGGTCGGGACAGGGAAATTCACCCCTCCACTTT
TRBV11-2	NA	NA	TRBJ1-5	CASSPGVYSNQPQHF	TGTGCCAGCAGCCCCGGGGTGTATAGCAATCAGCCCCAGCATTTT
TRBV6-5	TRBD1	NA	TRBJ1-2	CASSYSAGQGSGYTF	TGTGCCAGCAGTTACTCTGCTGGACAGGGTTCTGGCTACACCTTC
TRBV12-3/TRBV12-4	NA	NA	TRBJ1-1	CASTQRRGNEAFF	TGTGCCAGCACCCAAAGGCGGGGGAATGAAGCTTTCTTT
TRBV11-2	NA	few	TRBJ1-1	CASSLRVLAEAFF	TGTGCCAGCAGCTTACGGGTTTTGGCTGAAGCTTTCTTT
TRBV19	TRBD1	NA	TRBJ2-6	CASSIETGTGANVLTF	TGTGCCAGTAGTATAGAGACAGGGACCGGGGCCAACGTCCTGACTTTC
TRBV6-1	NA	NA	TRBJ1-2	CASSDWTAYGYTF	TGTGCCAGCAGTGATTGGACAGCCTATGGCTACACCTTC